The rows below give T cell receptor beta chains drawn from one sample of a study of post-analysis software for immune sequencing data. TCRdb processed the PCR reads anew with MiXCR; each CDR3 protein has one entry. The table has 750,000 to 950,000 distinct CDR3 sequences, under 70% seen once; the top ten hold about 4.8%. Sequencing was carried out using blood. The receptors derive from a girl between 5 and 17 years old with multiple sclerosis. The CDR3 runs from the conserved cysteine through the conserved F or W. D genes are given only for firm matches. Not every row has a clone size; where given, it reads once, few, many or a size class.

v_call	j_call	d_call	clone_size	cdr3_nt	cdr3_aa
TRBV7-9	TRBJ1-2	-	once	TGTGCCAGCAGCCCCGACCGGGACACCACCTTC	CASSPDRDTTF
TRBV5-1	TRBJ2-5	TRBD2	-	TGCGCCAGCAGCTTGACTAGCGGGATAATGGAGACCCAGTACTTC	CASSLTSGIMETQYF
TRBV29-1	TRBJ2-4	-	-	TGCAGCGGCGTCGTAGGGGCGGCTGGCGGCGTAGCCAAAAACATTCAGTACTTC	CSGVVGAAGGVAKNIQYF
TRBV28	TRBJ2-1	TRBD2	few	TGTGCCAGCAAGACCCTAGCGGGAGGTCCCTCCTACAATGAGCAGTTCTTC	CASKTLAGGPSYNEQFF
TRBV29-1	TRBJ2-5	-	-	TGCACCGTGAGGTTAGAGACCCAGTACTTC	CTVRLETQYF
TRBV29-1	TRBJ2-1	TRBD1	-	TGCAGCGGGACCAGACAGGGGGGGGGTAATGAGCAGTTCTTC	CSGTRQGGGNEQFF
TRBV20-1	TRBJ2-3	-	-	TGCAGTGCTCCAGGGGAGCAGGGCCCAGATACGCAGTATTTT	CSAPGEQGPDTQYF
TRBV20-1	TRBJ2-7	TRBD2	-	TGCAGTGCTCCACCGGGACTAGGCCCCTACGAGCAGTACTTC	CSAPPGLGPYEQYF
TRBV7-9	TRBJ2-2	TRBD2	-	TGTGCCAGCAGCCCCGTGGGGGGGACCGAAACCGGGGAGCTGTTTTTT	CASSPVGGTETGELFF
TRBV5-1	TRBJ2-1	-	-	TGCGCCAGCAGCTTTGTCGGGAGAAGCAATGAACAGTTCTTC	CASSFVGRSNEQFF
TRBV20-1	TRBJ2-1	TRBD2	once	TGCAGTGCTAGAGATCACCTAGCGGGGGGTAATGAGCAGTTCTTC	CSARDHLAGGNEQFF
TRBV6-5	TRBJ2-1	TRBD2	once	TGTGCCAGCAGAGTCGGACTAGCGGGAGTGCCTGAGCAGTTCTTC	CASRVGLAGVPEQFF
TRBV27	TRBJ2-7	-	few	TGTGCCAGCAGTTTACCCAGCGGCGAGCAGTACTTC	CASSLPSGEQYF
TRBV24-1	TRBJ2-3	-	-	TGTGCCACCAGTGCTTCGTGGACCCGCACAGATACGCAGTATTTT	CATSASWTRTDTQYF
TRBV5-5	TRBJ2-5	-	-	TGTGCCAGCAGCTCTGTAGGAAGCCAAGAGACCCAGTACTTC	CASSSVGSQETQYF
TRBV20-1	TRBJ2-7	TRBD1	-	TGCAGTGCTGGAATGACAGGGGGCGTCGAGCAGTACTTC	CSAGMTGGVEQYF
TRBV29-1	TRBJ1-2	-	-	TGCAGCTCTGGCGGGAGCTATGGCTACACCTTC	CSSGGSYGYTF
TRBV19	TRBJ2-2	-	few	TGTGCCAGTAGTCCAAACTCAGTGGAGCGGTTTTTT	CASSPNSVERFF
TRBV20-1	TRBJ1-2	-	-	TGCAGTGCTAGAGCGCAGCTTATCTATGGCTACACCTTC	CSARAQLIYGYTF
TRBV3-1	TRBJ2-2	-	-	TGTGCCAGCAGCCAAGAAATGGGGGCAAACGGGGAGCTGTTTTTT	CASSQEMGANGELFF
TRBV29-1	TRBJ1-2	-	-	TGCAGCGTTGTCTTCAGGGACTATGGCTACACCTTC	CSVVFRDYGYTF
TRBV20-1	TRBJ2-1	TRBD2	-	TGCAGTGCCCAGGGACTAGCGGGGGACAGCTCCTACAATGAGCAGTTCTTC	CSAQGLAGDSSYNEQFF
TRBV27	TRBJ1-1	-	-	TGTGCCAGCAGTTTATGGAAGAACACTGAAGCTTTCTTT	CASSLWKNTEAFF
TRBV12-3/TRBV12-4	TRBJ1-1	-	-	TGTGCCAGCAGTTTAAAAGGGCGTTGGACTGAAGCTTTCTTT	CASSLKGRWTEAFF
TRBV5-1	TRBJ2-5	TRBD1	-	TGCGCCAGCAGCGTCGGGACAGACGTTCGAGAGACCCAGTACTTC	CASSVGTDVRETQYF
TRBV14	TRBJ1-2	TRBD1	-	TGTGCCAGCAGCCCACAAGGCGCCGGGACAGTAGGTGGCTACACCTTC	CASSPQGAGTVGGYTF
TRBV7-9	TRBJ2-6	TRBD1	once	TGTGCCAGCAGCCGACAGGGCCCTGTGAGTGGGGCCAACGTCCTGACTTTC	CASSRQGPVSGANVLTF
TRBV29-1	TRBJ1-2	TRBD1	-	TGCAGCGTTGTGGACAGGGGTGAGGGCTACACCTTC	CSVVDRGEGYTF
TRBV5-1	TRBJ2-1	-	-	TGCGCCAGCAGCTTGGCGGTAACTAATGAGCAGTTCTTC	CASSLAVTNEQFF
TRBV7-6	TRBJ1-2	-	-	TGTGCCAGCAGCTTAGGGGCAGGGGAGGCTCATGGCTACACCTTC	CASSLGAGEAHGYTF
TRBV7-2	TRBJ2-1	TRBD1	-	TGTGCCAGCAACGGGGACAGGGGGTATAATGAGCAGTTCTTC	CASNGDRGYNEQFF
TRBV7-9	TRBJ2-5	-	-	TGTGCCAGCAGCTCAGGACAGTCATGGGAGACCCAGTACTTC	CASSSGQSWETQYF
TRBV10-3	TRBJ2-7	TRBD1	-	TGTGCCATCAGTGACGGACAGGGCCAAAGGCAGTACTTC	CAISDGQGQRQYF
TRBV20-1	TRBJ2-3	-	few	TGCAGTGCTAGAGTCCAGGGACGAACAGATACGCAGTATTTT	CSARVQGRTDTQYF
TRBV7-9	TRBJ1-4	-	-	TGTGCCAGTACCTACTCCAGCTCTAATGAAAAACTGTTTTTT	CASTYSSSNEKLFF
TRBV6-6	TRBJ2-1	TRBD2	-	TGTGCCAGCAGGCGTGATCTAGCGGGGCCTAACAATGAGCAGTTCTTC	CASRRDLAGPNNEQFF
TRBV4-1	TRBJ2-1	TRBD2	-	TGCGCCAGCAGCCAATCGGGACTAGCGGGACCCTCCTACAATGAGCAGTTCTTC	CASSQSGLAGPSYNEQFF
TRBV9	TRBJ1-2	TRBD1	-	TGTGCCAGCAGCGTAGGGAGGGACAGGGGCGGATCGAGGGCCTATGGCTACACCTTC	CASSVGRDRGGSRAYGYTF
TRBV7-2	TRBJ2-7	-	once	TGTGCCAGCAACGACGCGGCGAGCTCCTACGAGCAGTACTTC	CASNDAASSYEQYF
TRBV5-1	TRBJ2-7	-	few	TGCGCCAGCAGCTGGGCCGGGACCGCCAGCTCCTACGAGCAGTACTTC	CASSWAGTASSYEQYF
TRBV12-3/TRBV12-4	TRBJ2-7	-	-	TGTGCCAGCAGTTTACCGGGGGCTCTATCCTACGAGCAGTACTTC	CASSLPGALSYEQYF
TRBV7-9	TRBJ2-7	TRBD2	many	TGTGCCAGCAGCTTACTAGCGGGAGCTGTGTACGAGCAGTACTTC	CASSLLAGAVYEQYF
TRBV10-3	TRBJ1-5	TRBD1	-	TGTGCCACCAGACAGGGGGCAGACAATCAGCCCCAGCATTTT	CATRQGADNQPQHF
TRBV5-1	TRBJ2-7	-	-	TGCGCCAGCAGCTCGCGGGTGGGCCCCTTCTACGAGCAGTACTTC	CASSSRVGPFYEQYF
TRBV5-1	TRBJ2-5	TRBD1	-	TGCGCCAGCAGCTTCGGGGGACAGGGGGCATGGGAGACCCAGTACTTC	CASSFGGQGAWETQYF
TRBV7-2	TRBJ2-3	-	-	TGTGCCAGCAGCCGGAGGATGGGATCACAGTATTTT	CASSRRMGSQYF
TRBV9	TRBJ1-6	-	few	TGTGCCAGCAGCGCATCCCCGTGGAGTCAGAATTCACCCCTCCACTTT	CASSASPWSQNSPLHF
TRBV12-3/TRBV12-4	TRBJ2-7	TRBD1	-	TGTGCCAGCAGGGTCGGACAGGGGGCCCACGAGCAGTACTTC	CASRVGQGAHEQYF
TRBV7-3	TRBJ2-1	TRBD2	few	TGTGCCAGCAGCTCCCGTGAAGCGGGAGATAGAGATGAGCAGTTCTTC	CASSSREAGDRDEQFF
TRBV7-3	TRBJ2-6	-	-	TGTGCCAGCAGCTCAGACTCTGGGGCCAACGTCCTGACTTTC	CASSSDSGANVLTF
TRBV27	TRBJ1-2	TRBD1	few	TGTGCCAGCAGTTCGGGACAGCTCCATGGCTACACCTTC	CASSSGQLHGYTF
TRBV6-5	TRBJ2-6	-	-	TGTGCCAGCAGTAACATTGTACGAATCTCTGGGGCCAACGTCCTGACTTTC	CASSNIVRISGANVLTF
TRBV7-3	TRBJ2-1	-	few	TGTGCCAGTCTCTCGTTTTACAATGAGCAGTTCTTC	CASLSFYNEQFF
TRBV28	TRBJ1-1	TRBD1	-	TGTGCCAGCATCATGTACAGGGGCTGGAACACTGAAGCTTTCTTT	CASIMYRGWNTEAFF
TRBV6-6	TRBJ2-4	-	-	TGTGCCAGCAGTTACTCATGGGGGGAGCAGTACTTC	CASSYSWGEQYF
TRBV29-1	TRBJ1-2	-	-	TGCAGCGTTGAACCCTACAGGGCTATTGCGTTTCATGGCTACACCTTC	CSVEPYRAIAFHGYTF
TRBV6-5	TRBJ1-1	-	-	TGTGCCAGCAGCCATTCCCGGATGTCCTTCTTT	CASSHSRMSFF